These T cell receptor beta chains were read from a single sample in a study of blood T cell repertoires in COVID-19. This table comes from immunoSEQ multiplex PCR, and its TCRdb copy is limited to in-frame clones, with some not included. The repertoire has approximately 150,000 clones, around 83% of them found once; the top ten carry around 19%. Sample: peripheral blood. These receptors were taken from a woman aged 70-85 years who had recovered from COVID-19. The CDR3 runs from the conserved cysteine through the conserved F or W. The order of the fields is clone size, J gene, V gene, D gene, CDR3 DNA, CDR3 protein. D genes are given only for firm matches. Clone size is given for some rows only: seen once, a few or many times, or a class if the clone is expanded.

size: NA; J: TRBJ1-2; V: TRBV5-6; D: NA; DNA: TGTGCCAGCAGGGGGGAACAGGGATACGGCTACACCTTC; CDR3: CASRGEQGYGYTF
size: NA; J: TRBJ1-1; V: TRBV6-2/TRBV6-3; D: TRBD1; DNA: TGTGCCAGCAGTCCCGACAGGGGGAAAAGGAACACTGAAGCTTTCTTT; CDR3: CASSPDRGKRNTEAFF
size: NA; J: TRBJ2-7; V: TRBV18; D: NA; DNA: TGTGCCAGCTCACCCCCCGGTGGTGGACTCGAGCAGTACTTC; CDR3: CASSPPGGGLEQYF
size: once; J: TRBJ1-2; V: TRBV7-8; D: NA; DNA: TGTGCCAGCAGCTTAGCGGGGCGCACCACTAACTATGGCTACACCTTC; CDR3: CASSLAGRTTNYGYTF
size: NA; J: TRBJ2-7; V: TRBV3-1/TRBV3-2; D: NA; DNA: TGTGCCAGCAGCCAAGGGCTAGCCCCATGGTACTTC; CDR3: CASSQGLAPWYF
size: NA; J: TRBJ2-2; V: TRBV9; D: TRBD2; DNA: TGTGCCAGCAGCGGGGCTAGCGGGAAGGGTTCCCCCGGGGAGCTGTTTTTT; CDR3: CASSGASGKGSPGELFF
size: NA; J: TRBJ2-7; V: TRBV10-3; D: TRBD1; DNA: TGTGCCATCAGGGGGGACAGGGGGCTTATCTACGAGCAGTACTTC; CDR3: CAIRGDRGLIYEQYF
size: NA; J: TRBJ1-2; V: TRBV2; D: TRBD1; DNA: TGTGCCAGCAGGGTGGGACAGGGGATCGGCTACACCTTC; CDR3: CASRVGQGIGYTF
size: NA; J: TRBJ2-7; V: TRBV6-2/TRBV6-3; D: NA; DNA: TGTGCCAGCAGTTCGGTGGGGCTCGAGCAGTACTTC; CDR3: CASSSVGLEQYF
size: NA; J: TRBJ2-1; V: TRBV5-1; D: NA; DNA: TGCGCCAGCAGCTCTGTCCCAGGGGCCGGCAATGAGCAGTTCTTC; CDR3: CASSSVPGAGNEQFF
size: NA; J: TRBJ2-5; V: TRBV5-6; D: NA; DNA: TGTGCCAGCAGCTTGGGTGGAGGGAGCAGGGAGACCCAGTACTTC; CDR3: CASSLGGGSRETQYF
size: NA; J: TRBJ1-5; V: TRBV7-9; D: NA; DNA: TGTGCCAGCAGCCGAGCGCAGGGGCCACCCGGGGCTCAGCCCCAGCATTTT; CDR3: CASSRAQGPPGAQPQHF
size: NA; J: TRBJ1-4; V: TRBV6-1; D: TRBD1; DNA: TGTGCCAGCAGTGAAGCGGGCAGGGGGCCTGAAAAACTGTTTTTT; CDR3: CASSEAGRGPEKLFF
size: NA; J: TRBJ2-7; V: TRBV11-2; D: TRBD2; DNA: TGTGCCAGCAGCCCCGGCGGGAGCTCCTACGAGCAGTACTTC; CDR3: CASSPGGSSYEQYF
size: once; J: TRBJ1-2; V: TRBV5-1; D: TRBD1; DNA: TGCGCCAGCAGCGAATCCAGGGGGCGCAGCTATGGCTACACCTTC; CDR3: CASSESRGRSYGYTF
size: NA; J: TRBJ2-2; V: TRBV28; D: NA; DNA: TGTGCCAGCAGGGCGCGGGACTCCCGAGCGGAGGAGCTGTTTTTT; CDR3: CASRARDSRAEELFF
size: NA; J: TRBJ2-1; V: TRBV20-1; D: NA; DNA: TGCAGTGCCGGGGGTGGTAATGAGCAGTTCTTC; CDR3: CSAGGGNEQFF
size: NA; J: TRBJ2-5; V: TRBV7-2; D: NA; DNA: TGTGCCAGCAGCTCCGGGCGGGCGGGACAAGAGACCCAGTACTTC; CDR3: CASSSGRAGQETQYF
size: NA; J: TRBJ2-5; V: TRBV7-7; D: NA; DNA: TGTGCTAGCAGCCCAGGGCGGGACCAAACTCAAGAGACCCAGTACTTC; CDR3: CASSPGRDQTQETQYF
size: NA; J: TRBJ1-1; V: TRBV2; D: NA; DNA: TGTGCCAGCATCCGAGGGGGGGGGCTGGGCACTGAAGCTTTCTTT; CDR3: CASIRGGGLGTEAFF
size: NA; J: TRBJ2-5; V: TRBV12-5; D: NA; DNA: TGTGCTAGTGGCCCAGGGGAGACCCAGTACTTC; CDR3: CASGPGETQYF
size: NA; J: TRBJ2-7; V: TRBV28; D: TRBD2; DNA: TGTGCCAGCAGTACGACTAGCGGGGAGCCGTACGAGCAGTACTTC; CDR3: CASSTTSGEPYEQYF
size: NA; J: TRBJ2-6; V: TRBV9; D: TRBD2; DNA: TGTGCCAGCAGCGTAGGGGAGGGCTCTGGGGCCAACGTCCTGACTTTC; CDR3: CASSVGEGSGANVLTF